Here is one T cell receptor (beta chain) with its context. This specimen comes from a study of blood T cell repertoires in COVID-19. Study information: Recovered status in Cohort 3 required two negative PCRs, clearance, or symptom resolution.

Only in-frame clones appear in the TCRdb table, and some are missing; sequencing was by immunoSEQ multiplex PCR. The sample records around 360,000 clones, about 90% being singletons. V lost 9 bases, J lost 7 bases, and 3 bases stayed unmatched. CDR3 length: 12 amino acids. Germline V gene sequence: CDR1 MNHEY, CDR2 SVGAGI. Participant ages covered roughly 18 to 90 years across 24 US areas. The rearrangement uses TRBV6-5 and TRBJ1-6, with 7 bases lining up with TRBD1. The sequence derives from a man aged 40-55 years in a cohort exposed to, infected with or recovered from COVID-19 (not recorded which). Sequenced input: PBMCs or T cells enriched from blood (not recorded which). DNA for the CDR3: TGTGCCAGTCGACAGGGAAATTCACCCCTCCACTTT. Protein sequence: CASRQGNSPLHF.